The T cell receptor (beta chain) under discussion was sequenced for a study of neoadjuvant anti-PD-1 for oral cavity cancer. Broader study findings: Each response group had just a few patients in TCR analyses.

Time point of the sample: after neoadjuvant nivolumab, at surgical resection. The repertoire was sequenced with immunoSEQ multiplex PCR; TCRdb's copy has only in-frame clones and lacks some. The sample yields more than 7,000 clones, 69% seen once. Remarks on this clone: The antigen remains unidentified.

Specimen: PBMCs, collected after nivolumab (anti-PD-1) treatment. This TCR came from a person aged 40 to 85 with oral cavity squamous cell carcinoma.

DNA for the CDR3: TGCGCCAGCAGCCAAGAGCCATACAGGGATTCGGGGAACTACGAGCAGTACTTC. Its translation is CASSQEPYRDSGNYEQYF. The chain combines TRBV4-3 with TRBJ2-7, with D possibly TRBD1 on 6 matching bases. Deletions cut 0 bases from V and 3 bases from J, with 21 bases between. The CDR3 runs to 18 residues. From germline, CDR1 is LGHNA and CDR2 YSLEER.